This TCR beta chain appears in the sequencing data of a study of T cell clones after liver transplantation. For the study at large: Three of the eight recipients were HCV-positive; the rest had non-autoimmune, non-viral transplant indications.

Study results and limitations: Post-transplant, graft-donor-reactive CD4 TCRbeta sequences in blood dropped significantly in most of the 8 subjects.

Germline loops: CDR1 SGHRS, CDR2 YFSETQ. This CDR3 comprises 15 residues. Trimming cost V 0 bases and J 5 bases; bases outside gene matches: 3. Clones were sequenced by immunoSEQ multiplex PCR, and TCRdb holds only the in-frame ones, with some missing. This table holds 80,000 or so clones, roughly 80% found once. CD3+CD4+ and CD3+CD8+ cells were FACS-sorted from thawed unstimulated PBMCs. Remarks on this clone: The antigen is not known.

The origin of this receptor is a human patient who received a liver transplant. Some T cells may arise from the graft donor. Here the sequenced sample was CD4+ T cells from blood, taken 46 months after liver transplant. The rearrangement uses TRBV5-1 and TRBJ1-1, with 11 bases fitting TRBD1. CDR3 residues: CASSLAGTGGTEAFF. The CDR3 bases are TGCGCCAGCAGCTTGGCCGGGACAGGGGGTACTGAAGCTTTCTTT. The full variable domain, its missing parts supplied by reference TRBV5-1 and TRBJ1-1, is KAGVTQTPRYLIKTRGQQVTLSCSPISGHRSVSWYQQTPGQGLQFLFEYFSETQRNKGNFPGRFSGRQFSNSRSEMNVSTLELGDSALYLCASSLAGTGGTEAFFGQGTRLTVV.